These 17 T cell receptor beta chains share one sample of origin, sequenced in a study of T cells in Graves' hyperthyroidism and ophthalmopathy. Authors of the study amplified TCR beta CDR3 regions from RNA transcripts. Researchers ran a first-round RT-PCR on the TCR CDR3 using the HTBI primer set. Via MiXCR, TCRdb re-called the multiplex PCR reads, giving one row per CDR3 protein. The sample includes fewer than 900,000 distinct CDR3 sequences, approximately 19% of them seen just once. The sample taken for sequencing was blood. The receptors were gathered from a woman in her forties or fifties with Graves' hyperthyroidism that later progressed to Graves' ophthalmopathy.

This clonotype was seen a few times. The genes are TRBV10-3 and TRBJ1-5; TRBD1 matches at 11 bases. The germline CDR1 and CDR2 sequences are ENHRY and SYGVKD. This CDR3 region has 17 residues. J was trimmed by 5 bases and V by 0 bases; bases with no gene match: 6. CDR3 sequence: CAISESKGTGGHQPQHF. CDR3 nucleotides: TGTGCCATCAGTGAGTCGAAAGGGACAGGGGGACATCAGCCCCAGCATTTT.

J is TRBJ1-4 and V is TRBV2, with D hard to call. This CDR3 is built from 15 residues. Trimming removed 8 bases at V and 0 bases at J, with 13 bases between. CDR1 is SNHLY, CDR2 FYNNEI, per germline. This chain's CDR3 is CASQRETATNEKLFF. The CDR3 nucleotides read TGTGCCAGCCAGAGAGAGACTGCAACTAATGAAAAACTGTTTTTT. Together with reference TRBV2 and TRBJ1-4, the CDR3 gives the full variable domain: EPEVTQTPSHQVTQMGQEVILRCVPISNHLYFYWYRQILGQKVEFLVSFYNNEISEKSEIFDDQFSVERPDGSNFTLKIRSTKLEDSAMYFCASQRETATNEKLFFGSGTQLSVL.

This clonotype was detected only a few times. The V call is TRBV7-6, the J call TRBJ1-1; 8 bases line up with TRBD1. Germline assignment: CDR1 SGHVS and CDR2 FNYEAQ. The CDR3 sequence is 15 residues long. V trimming: 3 bases; J trimming: 5 bases; junction bases outside the gene matches: 8. CDR3 DNA sequence: TGTGCCAGCAGCTTGGCGACAGGGGCCGGGACTGAAGCTTTCTTT. It translates to CASSLATGAGTEAFF.

The chain couples TRBV20-1 to TRBJ2-2; D is possibly TRBD1 or TRBD2 (5 bases each). V lost 5 bases and J 7 bases, leaving 17 bases between the germline ends. Germline values: CDR1 DFQATT, CDR2 SNEGSKA (reference sequence). The CDR3 runs 14 residues. CDR3: CSAPGPESIGELFF. CDR3 nucleotides: TGCAGTGCTCCGGGACCAGAGTCCATCGGGGAGCTGTTTTTT.

This clonotype was counted at least ten times. The V call is TRBV3-1, the J call TRBJ1-1, with D perhaps matching TRBD1 (6 bases). The germline gives CDR1 LGHDT, CDR2 YNNKEL (reference sequence). The V end was cut by 2 bases, the J end by 4 bases, with 11 bases between. CDR3 length equals 14 residues. For the CDR3, the DNA is TGTGCCAGCAGCCAAATCGGAGGGGGCACTGAAGCTTTCTTT. Its translation: CASSQIGGGTEAFF.

The chain uses TRBV19 and TRBJ2-2; tentatively, D is TRBD1 or TRBD2 (6 bases each). Trimming cost V 7 bases and J 6 bases, with 18 bases left between them. The CDR3 length is 15 residues. In germline, CDR1 is LNHDA, CDR2 SQIVND (reference sequence). The CDR3 spells CASTDGGHWAGELFF. The CDR3 nucleotides read TGTGCCAGTACCGACGGGGGACATTGGGCCGGGGAGCTGTTTTTT.

This clonotype was found many times. The chain couples TRBV7-3 to TRBJ2-6; perhaps D is TRBD1 or TRBD2 (5 bases each). CDR1 is SGHTA and CDR2 is FQGTGA in the germline V gene. Trimming removed 5 bases from V and 4 bases from J, with 21 bases in between. This CDR3 is built from 18 residues. CDR3 nucleotide sequence: TGTGCCAGCAGCCCAATGGGTGCAGGGACGGACGGGGCCAACGTCCTGACTTTC. Protein: CASSPMGAGTDGANVLTF.

This clonotype was seen repeatedly, ten times or more. The chain links TRBV20-1 to TRBJ2-5; a possible D gene is TRBD1 (5 bases). The length of the CDR3 is 12 residues. V gave up 3 bases and J gave up 1 base, with 6 bases separating them. The germline V gene encodes CDR1 DFQATT and CDR2 SNEGSKA (reference sequence). The DNA of the CDR3 is TGCAGTGCTAGTGACAGCCAAGAGACCCAGTACTTC. This encodes CSASDSQETQYF.

This clonotype was seen ten or more times. The rearrangement links TRBV3-1 to TRBJ1-1; 8 nucleotides line up with TRBD1. The CDR3 has 15 amino acids. Germline V gives CDR1 LGHDT, CDR2 YNNKEL (reference sequence). V lost 5 bases and J lost 0; bases outside the gene matches: 5. CDR3 in DNA: TGTGCCAGCAGCAAACAGGGGGGTTTGAACACTGAAGCTTTCTTT. Protein: CASSKQGGLNTEAFF.

This clonotype has only a few counts. V usage is TRBV3-1 and J usage is TRBJ2-3; TRBD1 is a possible D gene (5 bases). Germline CDR1 and CDR2: LGHDT and YNNKEL (reference sequence). Between the trimmed V and J ends, which lost 0 bases and 14 bases, there was a span of 18 bases. The CDR3 has 14 residues. The CDR3 DNA sequence: TGTGCCAGCAGCCAAGACATTCGGACATCCTTCCCGTATTTT. Translating gives CASSQDIRTSFPYF.

This clonotype was detected ten times or more. J is TRBJ1-1 and V is TRBV6-1; maybe TRBD1 (5 bases). V dropped 7 bases and J dropped 3 bases, with 12 bases sitting between them. Germline V gene lookup returns CDR1 MNHNS and CDR2 SASEGT. CDR3 length: 13 amino acids. CDR3 amino acids: CASTAGLYTEAFF. The DNA for the CDR3 is TGTGCCAGCACAGCAGGGCTTTACACTGAAGCTTTCTTT.

This clonotype came up a few times. V gene TRBV29-1 combines with J gene TRBJ2-1, with 16 bases identical to TRBD2. CDR1 and CDR2 from the germline V gene are SQVTM and ANQGSEA. J gave up 4 bases and V 6 bases, and 9 bases lay outside the gene matches. The CDR3 has 17 amino acids. CDR3 region: CSVAGTSGGAQYNEQFF. CDR3 DNA: TGCAGCGTCGCCGGGACTAGCGGGGGGGCCCAGTACAATGAGCAGTTCTTC.

This sequence joins TRBV6-9 and TRBJ2-1; D uncertain. The V end lost 7 bases, the J end lost 5 bases, and 9 bases lay between the germline ends. Germline loops: CDR1 MNHGY, CDR2 SVAAGI. The CDR3 has 12 amino acids. CDR3 residues: CASTRRDNEQFF. DNA of the CDR3: TGTGCCAGCACCCGCCGGGACAATGAGCAGTTCTTC.

A few counts support this clonotype. The rearrangement uses TRBV6-1 and TRBJ2-3, with D possibly TRBD1 on 8 matching bases. The CDR3 is made up of 15 amino acids. The V end was cut by 5 bases, the J end by 4 bases, with 16 bases between. Germline assignment: CDR1 MNHNS and CDR2 SASEGT. The CDR3 sequence is CASSLNRGGADTQYF. Written as DNA, the CDR3 is TGTGCCAGCAGTTTGAACAGGGGGGGAGCAGATACGCAGTATTTT.

This clonotype was seen repeatedly, ten times or more. The chain joins TRBV2 to TRBJ2-1; 7 bases match TRBD1. The CDR3 sequence is 14 residues long. The ends lost 9 bases at V and 4 bases at J; junction bases unmatched: 9. The V gene's germline CDR1 is SNHLY and CDR2 FYNNEI. The CDR3 DNA sequence: TGTGCCAGGGGGTCCGGGACAGCATACAATGAGCAGTTCTTC. Translation gives CARGSGTAYNEQFF. Full variable domain (rest looked up from reference TRBV2 and TRBJ2-1): EPEVTQTPSHQVTQMGQEVILRCVPISNHLYFYWYRQILGQKVEFLVSFYNNEISEKSEIFDDQFSVERPDGSNFTLKIRSTKLEDSAMYFCARGSGTAYNEQFFGPGTRLTVL.

Many counts were recorded for this clonotype. The V gene is TRBV3-1, the J gene TRBJ1-1, with D hard to call. There are 13 residues in the CDR3. Trimming left V 0 bases short and J 5 bases short, with 7 bases between. CDR1 and CDR2 (germline): LGHDT, YNNKEL (reference sequence). CDR3 nucleotide sequence: TGTGCCAGCAGCCAAGATGGCTTTACTGAAGCTTTCTTT. Translation: CASSQDGFTEAFF.

In DNA form, the CDR3 reads TGCGCCAGCAAGAGGCGACCCACCCAAAGGGACACTGAAGCTTTCTTT. Translation gives CASKRRPTQRDTEAFF. The chain is built from TRBV10-2 and TRBJ1-1; D ambiguous. CDR1 and CDR2 (germline): WSHSY, SAAADI. CDR3 size: 16 residues. Between the trimmed V and J ends, which lost 7 bases and 3 bases, there was a span of 21 bases.